A single sample gave rise to the 11 T cell receptor beta chains below, sequenced in a study of shared clonotypes between healthy human individuals. Sequencing was performed with immunoSEQ multiplex PCR; in TCRdb, only in-frame clones are kept and a portion is missing. The sample yields 800,000 to 950,000 clones, roughly 96% seen once. Only CD45RO-negative cells positively selected for CCR7 counted as naive CD8 cells, so terminally differentiated effector memory CD45RA+ cells were excluded. The material sequenced was naive CD8+ T cells sorted from blood. All receptors derive from a man between 25 and 39 years old in good health.

The rearrangement uses TRBV25-1 and TRBJ2-7; 11 positions match TRBD2. Germline trimming cut 6 bases from V and 4 bases from J; bases unmatched to any gene: 5. The germline V gene encodes CDR1 MGHDK and CDR2 SYGVNS. The CDR3 consists of 14 residues. The CDR3 nucleotides read TGTGCCAGCAGCTTAGCGGGAGGGAGGTACGAGCAGTACTTC. Its protein is CASSLAGGRYEQYF.

V is TRBV19 and J is TRBJ2-2; possibly TRBD1 or TRBD2 for D (5 bases each). With 1 base removed from V and 4 bases from J, the gap between germline ends came to 16 bases. The CDR3 consists of 17 residues. Per the germline V gene, CDR1 is LNHDA and CDR2 is SQIVND (reference sequence). This CDR3 is CASSIVPGTMGTGELFF. DNA for the CDR3: TGTGCCAGTAGTATAGTTCCAGGGACGATGGGCACCGGGGAGCTGTTTTTT.

As to this clone: At one end the junction does not follow the germline gene, possibly because of a read error. The chain couples TRBV2 to TRBJ2-5, with TRBD2 identical over 9 bases. The CDR3 sequence is 15 residues long. Germline V gene data show CDR1 as SNHLY and CDR2 as FYNNEI. This CDR3 is CASRGWTSELRPEDF. The CDR3 nucleotides are TGTGCCAGCAGGGGATGGACTAGCGAACTAAGACCTGAGGACTTC.

This chain uses TRBV28 with TRBJ2-1; D gene uncertain. The CDR3 contains 14 residues. Germline V gives CDR1 MDHEN, CDR2 SYDVKM. V lost 2 bases and J 1 base, leaving 6 bases between the germline ends. CDR3 in amino acids: CASSLRVSYNEQFF. The DNA for the CDR3 is TGTGCCAGCAGTTTAAGGGTTTCCTACAATGAGCAGTTCTTC.

The rearrangement joins TRBV4-2 to TRBJ2-5; 7 bases match TRBD2. Germline V CDR1 and CDR2: LGHNA, YNFKEQ. With V trimmed by 0 bases and J by 5 bases, 9 bases remained unmatched. The CDR3 is 16 residues long. CDR3 loop: CASSQEASGRSETQYF. The CDR3 DNA sequence: TGTGCCAGCAGCCAAGAGGCTAGCGGCCGATCGGAGACCCAGTACTTC.

J is TRBJ1-1 and V is TRBV7-2; TRBD1 is a possible D gene (6 bases). The germline gives CDR1 SGHTA, CDR2 FQGNSA. Trimming shortened V by 5 bases and J by 0 bases, and 16 bases separated the two germline ends. This CDR3 is built from 16 residues. In DNA form, the CDR3 reads TGTGCCAGCAGCCGACGACAGGATGGGATGAACACTGAAGCTTTCTTT. This gives the protein CASSRRQDGMNTEAFF.

J is TRBJ2-2 and V is TRBV27, with TRBD1 identical over 7 bases. CDR1 MNHEY and CDR2 SMNVEV come from the germline V gene (reference sequence). J gave up 6 bases and V 9 bases, and 13 bases lay outside the gene matches. CDR3 length equals 15 residues. CDR3 in amino acids: CASQEGGAVSGELFF. In nucleotides, the CDR3 is TGTGCCAGTCAGGAAGGGGGCGCGGTCTCCGGGGAGCTGTTTTTT.

V gene TRBV2 combines with J gene TRBJ2-2; no firm D call. Germline CDR1 reads SNHLY; CDR2 reads FYNNEI. This CDR3 is 10 amino acids long. Trimming took off 7 bases at V and 7 bases at J, with 4 bases between the two ends. DNA of the CDR3: TGTGCCAGCAATGGCGGGGAGCTGTTTTTT. Residues: CASNGGELFF.

CDR3 nucleotide sequence: TGTGCCAGCAGTACGACAGGGGGCTCCCTGTACGAGCAGTACTTC. Protein product: CASSTTGGSLYEQYF. The chain uses TRBV27 and TRBJ2-7, with 10 bases fitting TRBD1. The junction had 8 bases not matched to a gene; V was cut back by 5 bases and J by 4 bases. The germline V gene has CDR1 MNHEY and CDR2 SMNVEV (reference sequence). The length of the CDR3 is 15 residues.

A note on this clone: The limits of the CDR3 on the DNA are not certain, so only TCRdb's listed CDR3 is given. The chain employs TRBV5-1 and TRBJ1-1. Ends included, the CDR3 has 14 residues. CDR1 and CDR2 from the germline V gene are SGHRS and YFSETQ. CDR3 sequence: CASSFGLGNTEALF.

The V and J genes are TRBV11-2 and TRBJ2-2; 11 bases are a match to TRBD1. Germline V gene data show CDR1 as SGHAT and CDR2 as FQNNGV. With 5 bases clipped from V and 3 bases from J, the junction kept 2 bases outside the gene matches. There are 15 residues in the CDR3. CDR3 sequence (DNA): TGTGCCAGCAGCCGGACAGGGGGCCACACCGGGGAGCTGTTTTTT. Encoded protein: CASSRTGGHTGELFF.